These 10 T cell receptor beta chains were all obtained from the same sample, sequenced in a study of early T cells in non-severe SARS-CoV-2 infection. TCRdb ran MiXCR on the 5' RACE reads and lists one entry per CDR3 protein. The data hold 30,000 to 40,000 distinct CDR3 sequences, with under 7% observed a single time. Material: whole blood, obtained at baseline. These receptors were obtained from an adult who was a healthcare worker with PCR-confirmed SARS-CoV-2 infection or an uninfected control (not recorded which).

This clonotype was detected many times. The chain carries TRBV12-3 or TRBV12-4 and TRBJ1-1; D gene uncertain. With 5 bases removed from V and 4 bases from J, the gap between germline ends came to 17 bases. This CDR3 comprises 15 residues. The CDR3 is CASSPRSPVSTEAFF. CDR3 sequence (DNA): TGTGCCAGCAGTCCTCGATCACCGGTGAGCACTGAAGCTTTCTTT.

This chain links TRBV20-1 with TRBJ2-7; D is uncertain. The CDR3 totals 13 residues. Between the trimmed V and J ends, which lost 6 bases and 2 bases, there was a span of 14 bases. CDR1 is DFQATT, CDR2 SNEGSKA, per germline (reference sequence). CDR3 loop: CSAPAQATYEQYF. The CDR3 region has the DNA TGCAGTGCCCCGGCGCAGGCTACCTACGAGCAGTACTTC.

This clonotype showed up just a few times. The J gene is TRBJ2-7, the V gene TRBV6-6; possible D gene TRBD1, 6 bases. Germline CDR1 is MNHNY and CDR2 is SVGAGI (reference sequence). V shed 5 bases and J shed 2 bases, with 13 bases lying between them. The CDR3 contains 14 residues. CDR3 loop: CASSDRLTPYEQYF. In DNA form, the CDR3 reads TGTGCCAGCAGTGACAGGTTAACGCCCTACGAGCAGTACTTC.

There are many counts of this clonotype. The chain couples TRBV15 to TRBJ2-3, with 8 bases fitting TRBD1. V shed 1 base and J 6 bases; nucleotides not matched to a gene: 9. This CDR3 contains 16 residues. Germline assignment: CDR1 LNHNV and CDR2 YYDKDF (reference sequence). CDR3 amino acids: CATSRGQGLGGDTQYF. In DNA form, the CDR3 reads TGTGCCACCAGCAGAGGACAGGGGTTGGGCGGGGATACGCAGTATTTT.

The chain couples TRBV29-1 to TRBJ2-1; D gene ambiguous. The CDR3 totals 10 residues. Germline CDR1 SQVTM, CDR2 ANQGSEA. V was clipped by 4 bases and J by 8 bases, with 6 bases between them. CDR3 amino acids: CSVGWDEQFF. Here the CDR3 DNA reads TGCAGCGTTGGTTGGGATGAGCAGTTCTTC.

This clonotype has ten or more counts. The chain has TRBV20-1 and TRBJ2-4, with TRBD2 as a possible D gene (5 bases). The length of the CDR3 is 12 residues. Between the trimmed V and J ends, which lost 5 bases and 7 bases, there was a span of 12 bases. Germline values: CDR1 DFQATT, CDR2 SNEGSKA (reference sequence). CDR3 sequence: CSAAGMENIQYF. In DNA form, the CDR3 reads TGCAGTGCTGCGGGCATGGAGAACATTCAGTACTTC.

V and J are TRBV7-2 and TRBJ2-1; D gene ambiguous. The germline V gene has CDR1 SGHTA and CDR2 FQGNSA. V shed 6 bases and J shed 9 bases, with 12 bases lying between them. There are 12 residues in the CDR3. For the CDR3, the DNA is TGTGCCAGCAGACCGACTGAAGGTGAGCAGTTCTTC. Encoded protein: CASRPTEGEQFF.

The table lists this clonotype with a few counts. This chain uses TRBV30 with TRBJ2-1; 7 positions agree with TRBD1. The CDR3 spans 14 residues. Germline CDR1 and CDR2: GTSNPN and SVGIG (reference sequence). With V trimmed by 3 bases and J by 6 bases, 8 bases remained unmatched. CDR3 residues: CAWSGDRVGNEQFF. CDR3 sequence (DNA): TGTGCCTGGAGCGGTGACAGGGTCGGCAATGAGCAGTTCTTC.

This clonotype came up many times. V gene TRBV4-3 combines with J gene TRBJ2-2; 13 bases map to TRBD2. This CDR3 spans 18 amino acids. The germline V gene has CDR1 LGHNA and CDR2 YSLEER. J lost 5 bases, V lost 4 bases, and 10 bases had no gene match. CDR3 protein: CASSPGLAGEFRTGELFF. CDR3 in DNA: TGCGCCAGCAGCCCCGGACTAGCGGGAGAGTTTAGAACCGGGGAGCTGTTTTTT.

The rearrangement links TRBV4-2 to TRBJ2-7; D unclear. The CDR3 consists of 12 residues. The V end was cut by 0 bases, the J end by 6 bases, with 6 bases between. CDR1 is LGHNA and CDR2 is YNFKEQ in the germline V gene. CDR3 bases: TGTGCCAGCAGCCAAGATCGAACCGAGCAGTACTTC. Amino acid sequence: CASSQDRTEQYF.